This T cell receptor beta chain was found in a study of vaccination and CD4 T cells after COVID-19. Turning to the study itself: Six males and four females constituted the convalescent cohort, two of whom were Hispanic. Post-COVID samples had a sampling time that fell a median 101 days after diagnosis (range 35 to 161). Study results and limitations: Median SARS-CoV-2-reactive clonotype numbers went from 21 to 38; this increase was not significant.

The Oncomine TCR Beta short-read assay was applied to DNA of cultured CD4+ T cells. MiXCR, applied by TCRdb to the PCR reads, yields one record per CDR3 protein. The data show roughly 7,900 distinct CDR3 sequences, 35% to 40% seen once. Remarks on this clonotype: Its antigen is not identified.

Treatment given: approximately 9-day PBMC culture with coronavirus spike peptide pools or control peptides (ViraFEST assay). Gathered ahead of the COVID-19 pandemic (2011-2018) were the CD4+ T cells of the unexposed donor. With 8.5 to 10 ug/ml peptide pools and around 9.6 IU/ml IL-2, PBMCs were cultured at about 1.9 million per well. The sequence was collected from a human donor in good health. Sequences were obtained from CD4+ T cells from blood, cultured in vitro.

CDR3 sequence (DNA): TGTGCCAGCAGCTACCTGAACACCGGGGAGCTGTTTTTT. It is translated as CASSYLNTGELFF. The chain has TRBV5-8 and TRBJ2-2; D is unclear. V was clipped by 3 bases and J by 1 base, with 4 bases between them. From germline, CDR1 is SGHTS and CDR2 YDEGEE. The CDR3 length is 13 residues.